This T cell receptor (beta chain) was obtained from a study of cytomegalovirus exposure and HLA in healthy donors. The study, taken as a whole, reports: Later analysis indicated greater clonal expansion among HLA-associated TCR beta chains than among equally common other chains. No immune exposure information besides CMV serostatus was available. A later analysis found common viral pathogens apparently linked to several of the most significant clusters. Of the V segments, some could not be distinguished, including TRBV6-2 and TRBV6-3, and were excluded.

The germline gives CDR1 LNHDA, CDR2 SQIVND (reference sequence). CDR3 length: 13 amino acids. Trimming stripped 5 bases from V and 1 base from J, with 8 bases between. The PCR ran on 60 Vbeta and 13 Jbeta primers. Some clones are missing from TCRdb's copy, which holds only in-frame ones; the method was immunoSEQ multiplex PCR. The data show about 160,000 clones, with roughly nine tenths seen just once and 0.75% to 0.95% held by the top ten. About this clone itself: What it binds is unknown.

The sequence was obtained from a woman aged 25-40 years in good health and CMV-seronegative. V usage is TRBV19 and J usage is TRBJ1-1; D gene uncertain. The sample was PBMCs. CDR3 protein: CASSYSQNTEAFF. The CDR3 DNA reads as TGTGCCAGTAGTTACAGTCAGAACACTGAAGCTTTCTTT.